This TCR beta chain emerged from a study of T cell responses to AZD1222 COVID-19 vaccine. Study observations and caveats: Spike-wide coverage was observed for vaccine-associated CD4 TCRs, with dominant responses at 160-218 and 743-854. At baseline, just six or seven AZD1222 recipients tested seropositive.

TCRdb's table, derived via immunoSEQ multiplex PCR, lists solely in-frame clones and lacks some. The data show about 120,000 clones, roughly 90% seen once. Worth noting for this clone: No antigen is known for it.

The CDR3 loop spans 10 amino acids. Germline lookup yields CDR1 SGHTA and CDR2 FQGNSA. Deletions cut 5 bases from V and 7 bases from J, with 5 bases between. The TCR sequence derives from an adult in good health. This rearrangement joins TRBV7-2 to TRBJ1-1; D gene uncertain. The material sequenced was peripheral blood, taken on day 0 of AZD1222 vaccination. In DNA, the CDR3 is TGTGCCAGCAGCCCTTATGAAGCTTTCTTT. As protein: CASSPYEAFF.